One and the same sample provided the 28 T cell receptor beta chains below, sequenced in a study of OX40 agonist ivuxolimab in advanced cancers. Method: immunoSEQ multiplex PCR; TCRdb's copy keeps in-frame clones and lacks some. The profile shows some 70,000 clones, more than 85% of them singletons. The material sequenced was CD4+ or CD8+ T cells sorted from blood, taken in a trial of the OX40 agonist ivuxolimab. The receptors come from an adult with an advanced solid tumor such as melanoma, head and neck, liver or kidney cancer.

This clone was observed a single time. The chain recombines TRBV29-1 with TRBJ1-2; 9 positions agree with TRBD1. Germline-derived CDR1 and CDR2 are SQVTM and ANQGSEA. The junction had 5 bases not matched to a gene; V was cut back by 0 bases and J by 9 bases. The CDR3 spans 13 residues. The CDR3 loop is CSVEDGTGRSYTF. In DNA form, the CDR3 reads TGCAGCGTTGAAGACGGGACAGGGAGAAGCTACACCTTC. Variable domain in full (rest from reference TRBV29-1 and TRBJ1-2): SAVISQKPSRDICQRGTSLTIQCQVDSQVTMMFWYRQQPGQSLTLIATANQGSEATYESGFVIDKFPISRPNLTFSTLTVSNMSPEDSSIYLCSVEDGTGRSYTFGSGTRLTVV.

This clone was observed once. This sequence joins TRBV19 and TRBJ2-3, with D hard to call. V dropped 1 base and J dropped 0 bases, with 11 bases sitting between them. Germline CDR1 LNHDA, CDR2 SQIVND (reference sequence). The CDR3 totals 16 residues. The CDR3: CASSIGPFSSTDTQYF. The CDR3 DNA is TGTGCCAGTAGTATAGGACCTTTCTCTAGCACAGATACGCAGTATTTT.

This clone has just one count. The V gene is TRBV7-3, the J gene TRBJ2-3; 14 bases line up with TRBD2. The CDR3 sequence is 19 residues long. The germline V gene encodes CDR1 SGHTA and CDR2 FQGTGA. After removal of 5 bases from V and 0 bases from J, the junction contained 10 bases not matched to a gene. The CDR3 nucleotides read TGTGCCAGCAGCGCCGGGACTAGCGGGAGTAGATTCAGCACAGATACGCAGTATTTT. Translated, it gives CASSAGTSGSRFSTDTQYF. The whole variable domain, remainder taken from reference TRBV7-3 and TRBJ2-3, is GAGVSQTPSNKVTEKGKYVELRCDPISGHTALYWYRQSLGQGPEFLIYFQGTGAADDSGLPNDRFFAVRPEGSVSTLKIQRTERGDSAVYLCASSAGTSGSRFSTDTQYFGPGTRLTVL.

The chain joins TRBV10-3 to TRBJ1-5, with D tentatively TRBD1 (5 bases). Germline V gene sequence: CDR1 ENHRY, CDR2 SYGVKD. Trimming pared 3 bases from V and 2 bases from J, leaving 8 bases between. The CDR3 runs to 14 residues. CDR3 in amino acids: CAISDRGGNQPQHF. The CDR3, as DNA: TGTGCCATCAGTGATAGGGGAGGCAATCAGCCCCAGCATTTT.

The chain links TRBV5-1 to TRBJ2-7; 7 bases line up with TRBD1. The V gene end was trimmed by 2 bases and the J gene end by 4 bases; junction bases not matched to a gene: 12. CDR3 size: 16 residues. The germline V gene has CDR1 SGHRS and CDR2 YFSETQ. DNA for the CDR3: TGCGCCAGCAGCTTTCAAAATCCCGGGACAGCATACGAGCAGTACTTC. It is translated as CASSFQNPGTAYEQYF. Supplemented by reference TRBV5-1 and TRBJ2-7, the full variable domain reads KAGVTQTPRYLIKTRGQQVTLSCSPISGHRSVSWYQQTPGQGLQFLFEYFSETQRNKGNFPGRFSGRQFSNSRSEMNVSTLELGDSALYLCASSFQNPGTAYEQYFGPGTRLTVT.

This clone showed up just a few times. The chain links TRBV6-6 to TRBJ2-5; D may match TRBD1 or TRBD2 (6 bases each). V was cut by 9 bases and J by 5 bases, with 16 bases left in between. The CDR3 is 13 residues long. The germline V gene has CDR1 MNHNY and CDR2 SVGAGI (reference sequence). The CDR3 coding sequence is TGTGCCAGTAGGGGGGTGGGAATTGAGACCCAGTACTTC. It yields the protein CASRGVGIETQYF.

The count of this clone is one. The V call is TRBV5-6, the J call TRBJ1-4, with D perhaps matching TRBD1 (5 bases). Between the trimmed V and J ends, which lost 4 bases and 5 bases, there was a span of 15 bases. The CDR3 contains 15 residues. The V gene's germline CDR1 is SGHDT and CDR2 YYEEEE. The CDR3 nucleotides are TGTGCCAGCAGCCTCCCCGGGGGTATCAATGAAAAACTGTTTTTT. It encodes CASSLPGGINEKLFF.

The chain has TRBV2 and TRBJ2-7; 8 bases are a match to TRBD2. The trim removed 4 bases at V and 6 bases at J, leaving 11 bases unmatched. CDR1 is SNHLY and CDR2 is FYNNEI in the germline V gene. The CDR3 has 15 amino acids. The CDR3 spells CASSGAAGAGGEQYF. As DNA, the CDR3 is TGTGCCAGCAGTGGAGCAGCGGGAGCTGGCGGCGAGCAGTACTTC.

The V call is TRBV5-1, the J call TRBJ2-3, with D maybe TRBD2 (7 bases). CDR3 length equals 15 residues. Germline V gene data show CDR1 as SGHRS and CDR2 as YFSETQ. V lost 6 bases, J lost 4 bases, and 18 bases lay in between. In DNA form, the CDR3 reads TGCGCCAGCAACCCCGGTGGCGGGGGCCCAGATACGCAGTATTTT. Its protein product is CASNPGGGGPDTQYF.

The chain is built from TRBV13 and TRBJ2-7, with TRBD2 identical over 11 bases. The ends lost 5 bases at V and 4 bases at J; junction bases unmatched: 4. Germline CDR1 PRHDT, CDR2 FYEKMQ (reference sequence). The CDR3 covers 14 residues. The CDR3 sequence: CASSLRLAGYEQYF. The DNA for the CDR3 is TGTGCCAGCAGCCTCCGACTAGCGGGGTACGAGCAGTACTTC.

V gene TRBV15 combines with J gene TRBJ2-1, with 12 bases fitting TRBD2. Germline V gives CDR1 LNHNV, CDR2 YYDKDF (reference sequence). The CDR3 runs 17 residues. V dropped 2 bases and J dropped 5; count of bases not matched to a gene: 7. DNA of the CDR3: TGTGCCACCAGCAGACGTCGACTAGCGGGGGATCACAATGAGCAGTTCTTC. Protein: CATSRRRLAGDHNEQFF.

The V gene is TRBV6-5, the J gene TRBJ1-4; D might be TRBD1 (5 bases). This CDR3 is 14 amino acids long. CDR1 and CDR2 from the germline V gene are MNHEY and SVGAGI. Between the trimmed V and J ends, which lost 2 bases and 7 bases, there was a span of 11 bases. The CDR3 spells CASSYDSSSEKLFF. The DNA of the CDR3 is TGTGCCAGCAGTTACGACAGTTCATCTGAAAAACTGTTTTTT.

This rearrangement joins TRBV9 to TRBJ2-1; D is ambiguous. This CDR3 is 15 amino acids long. Germline lookup yields CDR1 SGDLS and CDR2 YYNGEE. V lost 2 bases and J lost 1, with 10 bases in between. CDR3 in amino acids: CASSVGLYSYNEQFF. The DNA of the CDR3 is TGTGCCAGCAGCGTGGGTCTGTATTCCTACAATGAGCAGTTCTTC.

This chain connects TRBV5-6 to TRBJ1-1; no clear D. Trimming took 3 bases from V and 3 from J, leaving 12 bases between them. Per the germline V gene, CDR1 is SGHDT and CDR2 is YYEEEE. The CDR3 totals 14 residues. CDR3 residues: CASSYPGRDTEAFF. The CDR3, as DNA: TGTGCCAGCAGCTATCCGGGGAGGGACACTGAAGCTTTCTTT.

The chain has TRBV11-2 and TRBJ2-3, with D unresolved. The germline gives CDR1 SGHAT, CDR2 FQNNGV. V shed 2 bases and J shed 2 bases, with 11 bases lying between them. The CDR3 has 15 residues. The CDR3 sequence is CASSLLLDDTDTQYF. CDR3 DNA: TGTGCCAGCAGCTTACTCCTGGACGACACAGATACGCAGTATTTT.

The chain recombines TRBV13 with TRBJ2-2; either TRBD1 or TRBD2 may fit D (5 bases each). CDR1 and CDR2 from the germline V gene are PRHDT and FYEKMQ (reference sequence). The V gene lost 3 bases and the J gene lost 3 bases, with 14 bases spanning the gap. There are 16 residues in the CDR3. CDR3 sequence (DNA): TGTGCCAGCAGCTTGGGACGGGCAGGGTACACCGGGGAGCTGTTTTTT. It encodes CASSLGRAGYTGELFF.

This clone was found a few times. The chain recombines TRBV7-8 with TRBJ1-6; no clear D gene. V lost 5 bases and J 10 bases, leaving 12 bases between the germline ends. Germline CDR1 reads SGHVS; CDR2 reads FQNEAQ. CDR3 length: 13 amino acids. The DNA for the CDR3 is TGTGCCAGCAGCCCGGCGGGCGAGTCACCCCTCCACTTT. This gives the protein CASSPAGESPLHF.

The V gene is TRBV11-2, the J gene TRBJ2-1; 10 bases align to TRBD2. CDR3 length: 14 residues. The germline CDR1 and CDR2 sequences are SGHAT and FQNNGV. V shed 4 bases and J 9 bases; nucleotides not matched to a gene: 6. The CDR3 loop reads CASSSAGGPGEQFF. DNA for the CDR3: TGTGCCAGCAGCTCAGCGGGGGGGCCAGGTGAGCAGTTCTTC.

CDR3 sequence (DNA): TGTGCCTGGAGCCTAAGACAGACAAGTTACGAGCAGTACTTC. Translated, it gives CAWSLRQTSYEQYF. The chain combines TRBV30 with TRBJ2-7; TRBD1 might be the D (5 bases). The V gene lost 3 bases and the J gene lost 4 bases, with 16 bases spanning the gap. The germline V gene has CDR1 GTSNPN and CDR2 SVGIG (reference sequence). The CDR3 is made up of 14 amino acids.

V usage is TRBV21-1 and J usage is TRBJ1-1; the table calls TRBD1, which could not be checked here. TRBV21-1 is flagged as a pseudogene. The CDR3 totals 14 residues. The CDR3 sequence: CASSKIDRGAEAFF. In nucleotides, the CDR3 is TGTGCCAGCAGCAAAATCGACAGGGGTGCGGAAGCTTTCTTT.

V is TRBV12-5 and J is TRBJ2-2; 8 bases agree with TRBD1. V dropped 4 bases and J dropped 4; count of bases not matched to a gene: 14. Germline V lookup: CDR1 LGHNT, CDR2 FRNRAP. This CDR3 has 18 residues. CDR3 region: CASGSGPAGQASTGELFF. The CDR3 region has the DNA TGTGCTAGTGGTTCGGGCCCTGCGGGACAGGCCTCCACCGGGGAGCTGTTTTTT.

The chain combines TRBV18 with TRBJ2-5, with a possible D match to TRBD1 (6 bases). The CDR3 consists of 14 residues. The V end lost 5 bases, the J end lost 1 base, and 11 bases lay between the germline ends. Germline loops: CDR1 KGHSH, CDR2 LQKENI. In DNA, the CDR3 is TGTGCCAGCTCATACACAGGGTTCCAAGAGACCCAGTACTTC. It is translated as CASSYTGFQETQYF.

V is TRBV2 and J is TRBJ1-4, with unresolved D. V was shortened by 6 bases and J by 5 bases, with 10 bases between the two germline ends. The CDR3 loop spans 13 amino acids. Germline V CDR1 and CDR2: SNHLY, FYNNEI. This chain's CDR3 is CASRVSGNEKLFF. DNA of the CDR3: TGTGCCAGCAGAGTGAGTGGAAATGAAAAACTGTTTTTT.

CDR3 protein: CAWTRFGQGLLGDGYTF. The CDR3 nucleotides read TGTGCCTGGACTCGCTTCGGACAGGGGCTATTGGGGGATGGCTACACCTTC. This sequence joins TRBV30 and TRBJ1-2; 9 nucleotides match TRBD1. Germline values: CDR1 GTSNPN, CDR2 SVGIG (reference sequence). The CDR3 is 17 amino acids. After removal of 4 bases from V and 6 bases from J, the junction contained 18 bases not matched to a gene.

The chain uses TRBV7-9 and TRBJ2-7; unclear D gene. Germline V CDR1 and CDR2: SEHNR, FQNEAQ (reference sequence). With 2 bases removed from V and 5 bases from J, the gap between germline ends came to 13 bases. The CDR3 covers 14 residues. In DNA, the CDR3 is TGTGCCAGCAGCTTAAGAGGAGCCTTCCACGAGCAGTACTTC. As protein: CASSLRGAFHEQYF.

The chain carries TRBV7-9 and TRBJ2-1, with D uncertain. V lost 1 base and J 6 bases, leaving 10 bases between the germline ends. Germline CDR1 and CDR2: SEHNR and FQNEAQ (reference sequence). The CDR3 contains 14 residues. The chain's CDR3 is CASSLGSLGNEQFF. As DNA, the CDR3 is TGTGCCAGCAGCTTAGGAAGCCTGGGCAATGAGCAGTTCTTC.

This chain connects TRBV5-1 to TRBJ2-7; TRBD1 matches 8 bases. This CDR3 is 14 amino acids long. V trimming: 4 bases; J trimming: 3 bases; junction bases outside the gene matches: 6. Germline loops: CDR1 SGHRS, CDR2 YFSETQ. CDR3 sequence: CASSPNTGGYEQYF. The CDR3 DNA is TGCGCCAGCAGCCCCAACACAGGGGGCTACGAGCAGTACTTC.

The rearrangement uses TRBV19 and TRBJ1-2; unclear D gene. The length of the CDR3 is 16 residues. Germline CDR1 LNHDA, CDR2 SQIVND (reference sequence). Trimming cost V 0 bases and J 5 bases, with 16 bases left between them. CDR3 nucleotides: TGTGCCAGTAGTATAGACGAAGGGATCACTACGTATGGCTACACCTTC. The encoded protein is CASSIDEGITTYGYTF.